This T cell receptor beta chain was found in a study of T cells in Graves' hyperthyroidism and ophthalmopathy. This sample holds PBMCs from 8 to 10 ml fresh peripheral blood. As regards this clonotype: One end of the junction is discordant with germline, which a read error may explain.

Amplification targeted TCR beta CDR3 regions from RNA transcripts. The HTBI primer set served for first-round RT-PCR of the TCR CDR3. Using its own MiXCR run on the multiplex PCR reads, TCRdb lists one record per CDR3 protein. The table includes fewer than 450,000 distinct CDR3 sequences, nearly 15% detected once. In germline, CDR1 is DFQATT, CDR2 SNEGSKA (reference sequence). The CDR3 extends over 14 amino acids. The chain has TRBV20-1 and TRBJ2-1; 9 positions agree with TRBD2. Sequenced sample: blood. The TCR sequence derives from a woman aged 60-75 years with Graves' ophthalmopathy. The CDR3, as DNA: TGCAGTGCTCAAAGGGGGACTAGCTACAATGGGCAGTTCTTC. It codes for CSAQRGTSYNGQFF.